This passage covers 32 T cell receptor beta chains from one sample sequenced in a study of blood T cell repertoires in COVID-19 (dated by TCRdb to the early 2020s). Library method: the immunoSEQ multiplex PCR assay. The source is immuneACCESS, and TCRdb retained only in-frame sequences with V and J called. Part of the clones is not carried over; for the studies checked, unresolved V genes explain less than half of this, and the remainder is unexplained. This sample holds around 93,000 clones; over 80% were observed only once. The ten largest account for under 20% of the sample. Specimen: peripheral blood. These receptors came from a man older than 75 with acute or convalescent COVID-19.

V usage is TRBV5-1 and J usage is TRBJ1-1; 7 bases align to TRBD1. The V gene's germline CDR1 is SGHRS and CDR2 YFSETQ. The V segment lost 4 bases and the J segment 5 bases; nucleotides outside the gene matches: 5. The CDR3 length is 13 residues. The CDR3 nucleotides are TGCGCCAGCAGCACAACAGGGGATACTGAAGCTTTCTTT. This translates into CASSTTGDTEAFF.

This clone was observed once. The rearrangement uses TRBV28 and TRBJ1-1; the match to TRBD1 covers 7 bases. With 5 bases clipped from V and 7 bases from J, the junction kept 4 bases outside the gene matches. The CDR3 covers 12 residues. CDR1 is MDHEN, CDR2 SYDVKM, per germline. Here the CDR3 DNA reads TGTGCCAGCAGTGTTAGGACAGGTGAAGCTTTCTTT. Protein product: CASSVRTGEAFF.

V gene TRBV19 combines with J gene TRBJ2-3; tentative D call: TRBD1 (6 bases). V gave up 6 bases and J gave up 0 bases, with 13 bases separating them. The length of the CDR3 is 15 residues. From germline, CDR1 is LNHDA and CDR2 SQIVND (reference sequence). The CDR3 sequence is CASRNGQISTDTQYF. The CDR3 region has the DNA TGTGCCAGTAGGAATGGACAGATAAGCACAGATACGCAGTATTTT.

The V call is TRBV6-4, the J call TRBJ2-1; the match to TRBD2 covers 10 bases. Trimming at V came to 6 bases and at J to 4 bases, leaving 6 bases not matched to a gene. There are 15 residues in the CDR3. From germline, CDR1 is MRHNA and CDR2 SNTAGT. Here the CDR3 DNA reads TGTGCCAGCAGCGAAGCGGGGGGGCCTTACAATGAGCAGTTCTTC. Its protein is CASSEAGGPYNEQFF.

The V gene is TRBV6-5, the J gene TRBJ1-3, with 7 bases that match TRBD1. Germline trimming cut 6 bases from V and 5 bases from J; bases unmatched to any gene: 4. Germline V gene data show CDR1 as MNHEY and CDR2 as SVGAGI. The CDR3 is 13 amino acids. The CDR3 DNA reads TGTGCCAGCAGGCAGGGACAGCGAAACACCATATATTTT. Residues: CASRQGQRNTIYF.

J is TRBJ1-1 and V is TRBV5-4; 7 bases are shared with TRBD1. The CDR3 runs to 16 residues. Germline V gene sequence: CDR1 SGHNT, CDR2 YYREEE (reference sequence). Unmatched junction bases numbered 12, after V lost 5 bases and J lost 2 bases. The CDR3 bases are TGTGCCAGCAGTCCCCCTTCTGGGACAGCTAACACTGAAGCTTTCTTT. It yields the protein CASSPPSGTANTEAFF. The whole variable domain, filled in from reference TRBV5-4 and TRBJ1-1, reads ETGVTQSPTHLIKTRGQQVTLRCSSQSGHNTVSWYQQALGQGPQFIFQYYREEENGRGNFPPRFSGLQFPNYSSELNVNALELDDSALYLCASSPPSGTANTEAFFGQGTRLTVV.

V gene TRBV5-1 combines with J gene TRBJ2-3, with D perhaps TRBD2 (6 bases). Germline V gene sequence: CDR1 SGHRS, CDR2 YFSETQ. The CDR3 runs to 15 residues. V lost 4 bases and J lost 4, with 16 bases in between. Here the CDR3 reads CASSLSPVAADTQYF. CDR3 DNA sequence: TGCGCCAGCAGCCTCAGCCCAGTAGCGGCAGATACGCAGTATTTT.

This chain connects TRBV19 to TRBJ1-2, with D perhaps matching TRBD1 (6 bases). The CDR3 has 15 residues. The germline V gene encodes CDR1 LNHDA and CDR2 SQIVND (reference sequence). V lost 6 bases and J lost 3, with 17 bases in between. The CDR3, as DNA: TGTGCCAGTAGAGGGGGAAGGATTGAAGACTATGGCTACACCTTC. Translated, it gives CASRGGRIEDYGYTF.

The chain couples TRBV11-2 to TRBJ1-1, with D perhaps matching TRBD1 (5 bases). V was shortened by 10 bases and J by 5 bases, with 17 bases between the two germline ends. This CDR3 is built from 13 residues. From germline, CDR1 is SGHAT and CDR2 FQNNGV. CDR3 sequence: CAIPGGRGTEAFF. DNA for the CDR3: TGTGCCATACCCGGGGGAAGGGGAACTGAAGCTTTCTTT. The full variable domain, completed using reference TRBV11-2 and TRBJ1-1, is EAGVAQSPRYKIIEKRQSVAFWCNPISGHATLYWYQQILGQGPKLLIQFQNNGVVDDSQLPKDRFSAERLKGVDSTLKIQPAKLEDSAVYLCAIPGGRGTEAFFGQGTRLTVV.

This clone was seen a handful of times. The J gene is TRBJ1-2, the V gene TRBV2, with a possible D match to TRBD1 (6 bases). Per germline, CDR1 SNHLY and CDR2 FYNNEI. V was pared by 6 bases and J by 5 bases, with 10 bases between. This CDR3 contains 12 residues. The CDR3 loop is CASRKTGYGYTF. The CDR3 bases are TGTGCCAGCAGGAAAACAGGGTATGGCTACACCTTC.

The chain is built from TRBV19 and TRBJ2-1; a weak D match, TRBD1 (6 bases). The V gene lost 7 bases and the J gene lost 0 bases, with 13 bases spanning the gap. Germline V gene lookup returns CDR1 LNHDA and CDR2 SQIVND (reference sequence). This CDR3 contains 15 residues. For the CDR3, the DNA is TGTGCCAGTACTTGGGACACCTTCTCCTACAATGAGCAGTTCTTC. Its translation: CASTWDTFSYNEQFF.

This clone was seen more than once but under ten times. The rearrangement uses TRBV28 and TRBJ2-6, with 8 bases matching TRBD2. Germline V lookup: CDR1 MDHEN, CDR2 SYDVKM. Germline trimming cut 8 bases from V and 0 bases from J; bases unmatched to any gene: 9. The CDR3 runs to 17 residues. CDR3: CASRGGGISSGANVLTF. The CDR3 coding sequence is TGTGCCAGCCGGGGGGGCGGGATTAGCTCTGGGGCCAACGTCCTGACTTTC.

This sequence joins TRBV5-6 and TRBJ2-7; D is perhaps TRBD1 (5 bases). The V gene lost 0 bases and the J gene lost 0 bases, with 10 bases spanning the gap. Germline lookup yields CDR1 SGHDT and CDR2 YYEEEE. This CDR3 region has 15 residues. The CDR3 DNA reads as TGTGCCAGCAGCTTGGTCTGGCAGGGCTCCTACGAGCAGTACTTC. Translated, it gives CASSLVWQGSYEQYF.

The V gene is TRBV6-2 or TRBV6-3, the J gene TRBJ2-5; D call uncertain. Germline assignment: CDR1 MNHEY and CDR2 SVGEGT. This CDR3 has 13 residues. V lost 4 bases and J 4 bases, leaving 10 bases between the germline ends. CDR3 amino acids: CASSSGSIETQYF. The CDR3 DNA reads TGTGCCAGCAGTTCTGGTAGTATAGAGACCCAGTACTTC.

This clone was detected a few times. CDR3 nucleotide sequence: TGTGCCTGGTCGGGTAGGAGCGGGAGAGGTAATGAGCAGTTCTTC. Amino acids: CAWSGRSGRGNEQFF. The rearrangement joins TRBV30 to TRBJ2-1, with 8 bases that match TRBD2. V trimming: 5 bases; J trimming: 7 bases; junction bases outside the gene matches: 13. Germline lookup yields CDR1 GTSNPN and CDR2 SVGIG (reference sequence). The CDR3 length is 15 residues.

The rearrangement uses TRBV28 and TRBJ1-5; 7 bases align to TRBD1. The CDR3 spans 17 residues. CDR1 is MDHEN, CDR2 SYDVKM, per germline. The J segment lost 2 bases and the V segment lost 6 bases, leaving 13 bases of the junction unmatched. CDR3 DNA sequence: TGTGCCAGCAGACGGATTACAGGACAGGTTGGCAATCAGCCCCAGCATTTT. It specifies CASRRITGQVGNQPQHF.

This sequence joins TRBV24-1 and TRBJ2-3, with TRBD1 matching 7 bases. V lost 4 bases, J lost 3 bases, and 3 bases stayed unmatched. Germline V gene data show CDR1 as KGHDR and CDR2 as SFDVKD. The CDR3 loop spans 14 amino acids. The CDR3 is CATSDWDRTDTQYF. The CDR3 DNA sequence: TGTGCCACCAGTGACTGGGACAGAACAGATACGCAGTATTTT.

This chain connects TRBV5-1 to TRBJ2-3; 7 nucleotides line up with TRBD1. V dropped 0 bases and J dropped 5; count of bases not matched to a gene: 9. This CDR3 has 16 residues. The V gene's germline CDR1 is SGHRS and CDR2 YFSETQ. CDR3 coding DNA: TGCGCCAGCAGCTTGGGGGACAGTGGCAACGGAGATACGCAGTATTTT. It specifies CASSLGDSGNGDTQYF.

J is TRBJ2-2 and V is TRBV5-1; maybe TRBD1 (7 bases). The CDR3 totals 15 residues. The germline V and J ends were trimmed by 3 bases and 5 bases, with 14 bases remaining between them. Per the germline V gene, CDR1 is SGHRS and CDR2 is YFSETQ. This chain's CDR3 is CASSWRDSGTGELFF. The CDR3 DNA reads as TGCGCCAGCAGCTGGAGGGACAGCGGTACCGGGGAGCTGTTTTTT.

The rearrangement links TRBV2 to TRBJ2-5; D perhaps matches TRBD1 (5 bases). Trimming took 8 bases from V and 4 from J, leaving 11 bases between them. The CDR3 loop spans 12 amino acids. Per the germline V gene, CDR1 is SNHLY and CDR2 is FYNNEI. The CDR3 region is CASGRQPETQYF. CDR3 bases: TGTGCCAGCGGTAGACAGCCAGAGACCCAGTACTTC.

V is TRBV5-6 and J is TRBJ2-7, with D tentatively TRBD2 (5 bases). CDR1 and CDR2 (germline): SGHDT, YYEEEE. The V end was cut by 2 bases, the J end by 2 bases, with 14 bases between. The CDR3 contains 15 residues. This CDR3 reads CASSFTGTAAYEQYF. DNA for the CDR3: TGTGCCAGCAGCTTCACGGGAACAGCAGCCTACGAGCAGTACTTC.

The chain's CDR3 is CATSDPLVDTQYF. Here the CDR3 DNA reads TGTGCCACCAGTGATCCCCTCGTAGATACGCAGTATTTT. J is TRBJ2-3 and V is TRBV24-1; no firm D call. This CDR3 is 13 amino acids long. The germline V gene has CDR1 KGHDR and CDR2 SFDVKD. The V gene lost 3 bases and the J gene lost 5 bases, with 8 bases spanning the gap.

This clone has a single count. The gene calls are TRBV28 and TRBJ2-1; 10 bases are a match to TRBD1. Per germline, CDR1 MDHEN and CDR2 SYDVKM. Trimming cost V 3 bases and J 4 bases; bases outside gene matches: 6. The CDR3 consists of 16 residues. In nucleotides, the CDR3 is TGTGCCAGCAGTTTTGCCCGGACAGGGGGTTACAATGAGCAGTTCTTC. This gives the protein CASSFARTGGYNEQFF.

The V call is TRBV5-1, the J call TRBJ2-7, with D uncertain. Trimming stripped 4 bases from V and 2 bases from J, with 10 bases between. This CDR3 contains 13 residues. Germline CDR1 reads SGHRS; CDR2 reads YFSETQ. The CDR3 spells CASSVVDTYEQYF. CDR3 nucleotides: TGCGCCAGCAGCGTAGTAGACACCTACGAGCAGTACTTC.

J is TRBJ2-3 and V is TRBV3-1 (or the pseudogene TRBV3-2), with 12 bases matching TRBD2. The CDR3 is 19 residues long. Germline V gene lookup returns CDR1 LGHDT and CDR2 YNNKEL (reference sequence). The trim removed 0 bases at V and 4 bases at J, leaving 11 bases unmatched. CDR3 protein: CASSQEIYWTSGASDTQYF. CDR3 nucleotides: TGTGCCAGCAGCCAAGAAATTTATTGGACTAGCGGGGCTTCAGATACGCAGTATTTT.

V gene TRBV30 combines with J gene TRBJ1-6; 8 nucleotides match TRBD1. This CDR3 region has 15 residues. V shed 2 bases, J shed 7 bases, and the junction held 7 bases outside the gene matches. Germline V gene sequence: CDR1 GTSNPN, CDR2 SVGIG (reference sequence). The CDR3 spells CAWSRVAGGNSPLHF. CDR3 in DNA: TGTGCCTGGAGTAGGGTGGCAGGGGGCAATTCACCCCTCCACTTT.

This clone was observed a handful of times. For the CDR3, the DNA is TGTGCCAGCAGTTCCGGATACAGCCCCACAGATACGCAGTATTTT. It encodes CASSSGYSPTDTQYF. This chain uses TRBV6-5 with TRBJ2-3; no clear D. This CDR3 is 15 amino acids long. In germline, CDR1 is MNHEY, CDR2 SVGAGI. V was trimmed by 4 bases and J by 2 bases, leaving 13 bases between them.

The rearrangement uses TRBV27 and TRBJ2-7, with 12 bases that match TRBD1. Germline-derived CDR1 and CDR2 are MNHEY and SMNVEV (reference sequence). This CDR3 contains 15 residues. With 4 bases clipped from V and 5 bases from J, the junction kept 6 bases outside the gene matches. The CDR3 DNA reads as TGTGCCAGCAGTTCCCCCGGGACAGGGGGCAACGAGCAGTACTTC. It is translated as CASSSPGTGGNEQYF.

The chain links TRBV12-3 or TRBV12-4 to TRBJ2-5; D perhaps matches TRBD2 (5 bases). The CDR3 is made up of 12 amino acids. V lost 5 bases to trimming and J lost 2 bases, with 6 bases between them. CDR3 sequence reads: CASSRDQETQYF. As DNA, the CDR3 is TGTGCCAGCAGTCGGGATCAAGAGACCCAGTACTTC.

The rearrangement uses TRBV28 and TRBJ1-1; no definite D call. V lost 6 bases to trimming and J lost 2 bases, with 10 bases between them. Germline V lookup: CDR1 MDHEN, CDR2 SYDVKM. The CDR3 runs 13 residues. The CDR3 sequence: CASRAGVNTEAFF. CDR3 nucleotide sequence: TGTGCCAGCAGGGCAGGTGTAAACACTGAAGCTTTCTTT.

This sequence joins TRBV12-3 or TRBV12-4 and TRBJ1-1; the D gene is possibly TRBD1 (5 bases). Trimming left V 6 bases short and J 4 bases short, with 12 bases between. The CDR3 covers 13 residues. The CDR3 DNA reads TGTGCCAGCAGGCCCCAGGGTATCACTGAAGCTTTCTTT. Translating it yields CASRPQGITEAFF.

A remark on this clone: One junction end does not reproduce the germline sequence, and a read error may be involved. The rearrangement uses TRBV14 and TRBJ1-2, with D hard to call. From germline, CDR1 is SGHDN and CDR2 FVKESK. The CDR3 has 13 amino acids. The CDR3 DNA follows: TGTGCCAACAGCCAAGTCACCTCGGGGGGCTACACCTTC. The encoded protein is CANSQVTSGGYTF.